This T cell receptor beta chain stems from a study of cytomegalovirus exposure and HLA in healthy donors. Study-level findings and limits: A few of the chains that were CMV-associated were confirmed in vitro to be specific for CMV antigens. Per a later analysis, approximately 16,000 TCR beta sequences showed association with HLA alleles at 0.05 false discovery rate. Researchers reportedly found TCR beta sequences accurately predicted most subjects' HLA-A and HLA-B alleles.

In regard to this clone: Its target is unknown.

Trimming removed 2 bases from V and 0 bases from J; junction bases left unmatched: 0. The germline V gene has CDR1 SGHRS and CDR2 YFSETQ. The CDR3 length is 14 residues. Amplification used 60 Vbeta primers and 13 Jbeta primers. Using immunoSEQ multiplex PCR, the repertoire was profiled, and TCRdb retains in-frame clones only, with some absent. The top ten clones hold 7.8% of a sample with 90,000 to 120,000 clones, around 73% of them seen once. Sample: PBMCs. The TCR was taken from a man aged 25 to 45 in good health and CMV-seronegative. The chain employs TRBV5-1 and TRBJ2-7; 9 nucleotides line up with TRBD2. This CDR3 reads CASSFSGGSYEQYF. The CDR3 nucleotides are TGCGCCAGCAGCTTTAGCGGGGGCTCCTACGAGCAGTACTTC. Full variable domain (outside the CDR3, taken from reference TRBV5-1 and TRBJ2-7): KAGVTQTPRYLIKTRGQQVTLSCSPISGHRSVSWYQQTPGQGLQFLFEYFSETQRNKGNFPGRFSGRQFSNSRSEMNVSTLELGDSALYLCASSFSGGSYEQYFGPGTRLTVT.